The subject of this entry is one T cell receptor (beta chain). Its antigen is currently unknown. No culture or expansion preceded analysis of these blood cells. This entry belongs to a study of neoadjuvant anti-PD-1 for oral cavity cancer. The germline V gene has CDR1 MGHDK and CDR2 SYGVNS. J lost 6 bases, V lost 3 bases, and 6 bases had no gene match. CDR3 length equals 14 residues. Most PBMC samples had 450 to 500 ng input DNA in six replicates. Assay used: immunoSEQ multiplex PCR; TCRdb lists only in-frame clones, some missing. The sample holds about 14,000 clones, 50% to 70% seen once. Whole-study results and caveats: Treg/Th17 ratio rose with pretreatment blood and fell with post-treatment tumor TCRbeta clonality.

This specimen consisted of PBMCs, obtained before nivolumab (anti-PD-1) treatment. The rearrangement links TRBV25-1 to TRBJ1-1, with 8 bases that match TRBD1. This receptor was taken from a person aged 35-79 years with oral cavity squamous cell carcinoma. The DNA of the CDR3 is TGTGCCAGCAGTGATCCGACAGGGGTGGCTGAAGCTTTCTTT. It specifies CASSDPTGVAEAFF.